This T cell receptor (beta chain) was profiled in a study of blood T cell repertoires in COVID-19. As for the study in general: The United States, Italy and Spain provided the acute and convalescent COVID-19 samples. T cells, B-cell-depleted T cells, or PBMCs supplied cDNA or gDNA.

How the authors handled the data: The assay estimated nucleated cells by amplifying reference gene primers. Profiling relied on immunoSEQ multiplex PCR, and the TCRdb table lists in-frame clones only, not all of them. V, J and clone size are those of that table, while D and trimming were read from the DNA. The table has around 700,000 clones, about 90% seen once. CDR3 size: 15 residues. CDR1 and CDR2 from the germline V gene are MNHNY and SVGAGI (reference sequence). Trimming cost V 0 bases and J 6 bases, with 14 bases left between them. This rearrangement joins TRBV6-6 to TRBJ2-5; D is ambiguous. The sample consisted of peripheral blood. The receptor was isolated from a young woman with acute or convalescent COVID-19. The CDR3 DNA sequence: TGTGCCAGCAGTTACTCGGGCGCAGGTACTCAGACCCAGTACTTC. Its protein is CASSYSGAGTQTQYF.